The 20 T cell receptor beta chains presented below share a single source sample, sequenced in a study of Ad26.COV2.S vaccination and SARS-CoV-2 variants. Libraries were prepared by immunoSEQ multiplex PCR; TCRdb keeps only in-frame clonotypes and omits some of them. The sample includes 450,000 to 550,000 clones, about 88% seen only once; the top ten take 2.5%. This sample's treatment: 19 received Ad26.COV2.S at low or high dose, single or two shots; 5 received placebo; per-sample allocation not given. Samples were taken on day 63 after the first vaccine or placebo injection. The starting material was peripheral blood, obtained in a trial of Ad26.COV2.S vaccine versus placebo. The receptors originated from a person between 18 and 60 years old who received the Ad26.COV2.S COVID-19 vaccine or a placebo.

The chain combines TRBV19 with TRBJ1-6, with D hard to call. Germline CDR1 LNHDA, CDR2 SQIVND (reference sequence). Trimming cost V 8 bases and J 7 bases, with 6 bases left between them. The CDR3 loop spans 11 amino acids. The CDR3 DNA reads as TGTGCCAGTGGGGAGAATTCACCCCTCCACTTT. Translation: CASGENSPLHF.

The chain is built from TRBV5-4 and TRBJ2-3, with TRBD1 matching over 9 bases. The CDR3 covers 16 residues. Germline V gene lookup returns CDR1 SGHNT and CDR2 YYREEE (reference sequence). Trimming cost V 3 bases and J 2 bases; bases outside gene matches: 7. The CDR3, as DNA: TGTGCCAGCAGCTCCTCGCGGGACAGGGTCACAGATACGCAGTATTTT. Translated: CASSSSRDRVTDTQYF.

This clone was recorded only once. The chain joins TRBV5-5 to TRBJ1-2, with D perhaps TRBD1 (5 bases). Trimming removed 1 base from V and 6 bases from J, with 22 bases in between. The CDR3 has 17 residues. Germline assignment: CDR1 SGHKS and CDR2 YYEKEE (reference sequence). CDR3 amino acids: CASSLRIILGTAHGYTF. In DNA, the CDR3 is TGTGCCAGCAGCTTGCGCATTATACTCGGGACTGCTCATGGCTACACCTTC.

This clone was seen just once. The chain uses TRBV5-4 and TRBJ2-5, with TRBD1 identical over 12 bases. Trimming cost V 3 bases and J 5 bases; bases outside gene matches: 8. Germline lookup yields CDR1 SGHNT and CDR2 YYREEE (reference sequence). The CDR3 runs to 16 residues. CDR3 nucleotide sequence: TGTGCCAGCAGCTCCGGGACAGGGGGCCATGGGGAGACCCAGTACTTC. Its protein product is CASSSGTGGHGETQYF.

The chain is built from TRBV28 and TRBJ2-1; possibly TRBD1 for D (6 bases). Germline V lookup: CDR1 MDHEN, CDR2 SYDVKM. V gave up 5 bases and J gave up 3 bases, with 23 bases separating them. The CDR3 covers 18 residues. CDR3 sequence (DNA): TGTGCCAGCAGTGATATTCCGGGACACGGACCACACTACAATGAGCAGTTCTTC. Protein sequence: CASSDIPGHGPHYNEQFF.

The table lists this clone with a few counts. The V gene is TRBV18, the J gene TRBJ2-1, with 9 bases matching TRBD1. J lost 9 bases, V lost 3 bases, and 9 bases had no gene match. The CDR3 loop spans 15 amino acids. Per the germline V gene, CDR1 is KGHSH and CDR2 is LQKENI. In DNA, the CDR3 is TGTGCCAGCTCACCTCCGGACAGGGGCGTCAGTGAGCAGTTCTTC. As protein: CASSPPDRGVSEQFF.

This sequence joins TRBV4-1 and TRBJ1-1, with D tentatively TRBD1 (5 bases). V was trimmed by 0 bases and J by 11 bases, leaving 19 bases between them. The germline V gene has CDR1 MGHRA and CDR2 YSYEKL. CDR3 length equals 15 residues. The CDR3 region is CASSQEGRGHLDAFF. In DNA form, the CDR3 reads TGCGCCAGCAGCCAAGAGGGAAGAGGACACCTCGATGCTTTCTTT.

The chain joins TRBV5-5 to TRBJ2-3; TRBD2 is a possible D gene (6 bases). The CDR3 runs 18 residues. Per germline, CDR1 SGHKS and CDR2 YYEKEE (reference sequence). Between the trimmed V and J ends, which lost 0 bases and 0 bases, there was a span of 17 bases. This CDR3 reads CASSLVGLRVSSTDTQYF. As DNA, the CDR3 is TGTGCCAGCAGCTTGGTGGGACTTCGGGTCTCTAGCACAGATACGCAGTATTTT.

This rearrangement joins TRBV10-3 to TRBJ2-2, with D uncertain. V was shortened by 2 bases and J by 0 bases, with 19 bases between the two germline ends. There are 19 residues in the CDR3. Germline V gene lookup returns CDR1 ENHRY and CDR2 SYGVKD. This CDR3 is CAISERQRNTPSNTGELFF. CDR3 in DNA: TGTGCCATCAGTGAGCGTCAGAGAAACACCCCTTCGAACACCGGGGAGCTGTTTTTT.

This clone was seen more than once but under ten times. The genes are TRBV11-2 and TRBJ2-7, with D unresolved. This CDR3 has 12 amino acids. Germline CDR1 reads SGHAT; CDR2 reads FQNNGV. The V gene lost 0 bases and the J gene lost 7 bases, with 7 bases spanning the gap. The CDR3 sequence is CASSLDRAEQYV. The CDR3 DNA sequence: TGTGCCAGCAGCTTAGATAGGGCGGAGCAGTACGTC.

CDR3 sequence: CASSLSSPSVAQYF. For the CDR3, the DNA is TGTGCCAGCAGTTTATCTTCCCCAAGTGTGGCCCAGTACTTC. The chain employs TRBV6-5 and TRBJ2-5; D gene ambiguous. Germline V gene lookup returns CDR1 MNHEY and CDR2 SVGAGI. Trimming removed 4 bases from V and 9 bases from J, with 18 bases in between. This CDR3 is 14 amino acids long.

This chain joins TRBV5-4 and TRBJ2-7; D perhaps matches TRBD1 (5 bases). Trimming pared 3 bases from V and 0 bases from J, leaving 16 bases between. The CDR3 contains 16 residues. Germline V gives CDR1 SGHNT, CDR2 YYREEE (reference sequence). The CDR3 nucleotides are TGTGCCAGCAGCTCTGGACACCGACCTTACTCCTACGAGCAGTACTTC. Amino acids: CASSSGHRPYSYEQYF.

The chain recombines TRBV4-2 with TRBJ1-1; D ambiguous. Germline V gene data show CDR1 as LGHNA and CDR2 as YNFKEQ. The CDR3 runs 12 residues. Trimming left V 4 bases short and J 8 bases short, with 11 bases between. CDR3 residues: CASSRGPREAFF. The CDR3 DNA follows: TGTGCCAGCAGCCGAGGACCGCGAGAAGCTTTCTTT.

The rearrangement uses TRBV18 and TRBJ2-7; 7 nucleotides agree with TRBD2. The CDR3 covers 14 residues. V trimming: 2 bases; J trimming: 4 bases; junction bases outside the gene matches: 5. Germline-derived CDR1 and CDR2 are KGHSH and LQKENI. This CDR3 reads CASSPTAGVYEQYV. CDR3 nucleotides: TGTGCCAGCTCACCAACGGCGGGAGTTTACGAGCAGTACGTC.

This clone was picked up a small number of times. This chain connects TRBV4-2 to TRBJ2-3, with D maybe TRBD1 (6 bases). The length of the CDR3 is 17 residues. The germline gives CDR1 LGHNA, CDR2 YNFKEQ. With 0 bases removed from V and 0 bases from J, the gap between germline ends came to 13 bases. CDR3 protein: CASSQDPDRSSTDTQYF. The CDR3 region has the DNA TGTGCCAGCAGCCAAGATCCCGACAGGTCGAGCACAGATACGCAGTATTTT.

The chain carries TRBV19 and TRBJ2-5, with TRBD1 identical over 8 bases. Trimming took 0 bases from V and 6 from J; bases not matched to a gene: 12. The CDR3 runs 17 residues. Germline V gene data show CDR1 as LNHDA and CDR2 as SQIVND (reference sequence). Written as DNA, the CDR3 is TGTGCCAGTAGTATAGATCGATCGACAGGGGACCATCAGACCCAGTACTTC. Residues: CASSIDRSTGDHQTQYF.

The V gene is TRBV18, the J gene TRBJ1-1; 7 bases agree with TRBD1. There are 16 residues in the CDR3. Germline loops: CDR1 KGHSH, CDR2 LQKENI. V was pared by 2 bases and J by 6 bases, with 12 bases of the junction left unmatched. The CDR3 coding sequence is TGTGCCAGCTCACCAGGGACAGTAAATAACGGGCCTGAAGCTTTCTTT. This codes for CASSPGTVNNGPEAFF.

This chain joins TRBV5-6 and TRBJ2-5; D is unclear. Germline V gives CDR1 SGHDT, CDR2 YYEEEE. The CDR3 is 14 amino acids. Trimming removed 0 bases from V and 0 bases from J, with 6 bases in between. The CDR3, as DNA: TGTGCCAGCAGCTTGGGACGGGACCAAGAGACCCAGTACTTC. As protein: CASSLGRDQETQYF.

Here the CDR3 reads CASSTEYSNQPQHF. CDR3 sequence (DNA): TGTGCCAGCAGTACGGAGTATAGCAATCAGCCCCAGCATTTT. V usage is TRBV28 and J usage is TRBJ1-5; D remains unclear. Germline V CDR1 and CDR2: MDHEN, SYDVKM. CDR3 size: 14 residues. V lost 5 bases and J lost 0, with 8 bases in between.

This clone has just one count. The chain combines TRBV7-7 with TRBJ2-1; D is possibly TRBD2 (6 bases). The CDR3 is 15 residues long. Germline V gene data show CDR1 as SSHAT and CDR2 as FNYEAQ (reference sequence). Trimming pared 5 bases from V and 0 bases from J, leaving 11 bases between. In DNA, the CDR3 is TGTGCCAGCAGCCGCGGGGTGAGCTCCTACAATGAGCAGTTCTTC. As protein: CASSRGVSSYNEQFF.